This T cell receptor (beta chain) was identified during a study of identical twins. CDR3 length equals 14 residues. CDR1 is SGHRS and CDR2 is YFSETQ in the germline V gene. Trimming stripped 4 bases from V and 5 bases from J, with 15 bases between. TCRdb processed the 5' RACE reads anew with MiXCR; each CDR3 protein has one entry. The sample has approximately 350,000 distinct CDR3 sequences; roughly an eighth are singletons. The sample was also linked to a second study, of yellow fever vaccine responses in identical twins.

The sample was CD8+ T cells sorted from blood. The V and J genes are TRBV5-1 and TRBJ1-1; no firm D call. This receptor was identified in a woman aged 18-29 years in good health. The DNA for the CDR3 is TGCGCCAGCAGCCCCGCCGGGTCCAATACTGAAGCTTTCTTT. As protein: CASSPAGSNTEAFF.